This TCR beta chain stems from a study of cytomegalovirus exposure and HLA in healthy donors. General study results and limits: In a later analysis, HLA-associated TCR beta chains were more clonally expanded than equally common others. Rarity characterized most TCR sequences, yet some public TCRs appeared in many donors. Certain indistinguishable V segments, among them TRBV6-2 and TRBV6-3, were excluded.

Though probably carrying unrecorded immune exposures, donors were nominally healthy at sampling. PCR employed 60 Vbeta and 13 Jbeta primers. The assay was immunoSEQ multiplex PCR, and TCRdb's table has in-frame clones only and misses some. The table lists about 100,000 clones, roughly 78% of them singletons. On this clone itself: As yet, its antigen is unknown.

Per germline, CDR1 MDHEN and CDR2 SYDVKM. This CDR3 contains 11 residues. V lost 6 bases to trimming and J lost 7 bases, with 10 bases between them. This receptor was identified in a woman in her thirties or forties in good health and CMV-seronegative. The genes are TRBV28 and TRBJ2-7; D is ambiguous. The specimen was PBMCs. Written as DNA, the CDR3 is TGTGCCAGCAGATCAACTCTTGAGCAGTACTTC. This translates into CASRSTLEQYF.